Sequencing of this T cell receptor beta chain was carried out in a study of cytomegalovirus exposure and HLA in healthy donors. The wider study: The Caucasian-associated ancestry cluster held 65% to 85% of 300 to 500 genotyped donors. Points from the study as a whole: Researchers reported that a few CMV-associated chains were confirmed in vitro as CMV antigen-specific. A previous analysis found most TCR beta V segments productive roughly 87% or roughly 30% of the time. With DRB1 most and HLA-C fewest, TCR association rates differed between HLA loci in a later analysis.

V was shortened by 0 bases and J by 1 base, with 9 bases between the two germline ends. The germline V gene has CDR1 LNHNV and CDR2 YYDKDF (reference sequence). The CDR3 covers 15 residues. In regard to this clone: The target antigen is unknown.

PCR amplification relied on 60 Vbeta primers (plus 13 Jbeta primers). TCRdb keeps only in-frame clones here, not all; method: immunoSEQ multiplex PCR. Among tens of thousands of clones listed, around three quarters were seen once. The receptor was isolated from a woman in her 50s in good health and CMV-seropositive. The rearrangement uses TRBV15 and TRBJ1-2; D gene unclear. The sequenced sample was PBMCs. Written as DNA, the CDR3 is TGTGCCACCAGCAGAGATTCCGGAGTTAACTATGGCTACACCTTC. Its translation: CATSRDSGVNYGYTF.